A selection of T cell receptor beta chains follows, all from one sample in a study of blood T cell repertoires in COVID-19. The method was immunoSEQ multiplex PCR; TCRdb's version includes in-frame clones alone and lacks a portion of them. The sample has 200,000 to 250,000 clones; about nine tenths are singletons. Sequencing used peripheral blood. Source of these receptors: a woman aged 30 to 39 with COVID-19, enrolled during active disease. The CDR3 runs from the conserved cysteine through the conserved F or W. Fields, in order: J gene, V gene, clone size, D gene, CDR3 protein, CDR3 DNA. A D gene is named only where the DNA matches it firmly. For some rows the clone size is stated as once, few or many, or as a class when expanded; others skip it.

TRBJ2-7 | TRBV18 | . | . | CASSPSDRTSYEQYF | TGTGCCAGCTCACCCTCTGACAGGACTTCCTACGAGCAGTACTTC
TRBJ2-2 | TRBV7-6 | . | . | CASSEITGNTGELFF | TGTGCCAGCAGCGAAATAACAGGGAACACCGGGGAGCTGTTTTTT
TRBJ1-5 | TRBV7-2 | . | . | CASSLAGGAGNQPQHF | TGTGCCAGCAGCCTCGCGGGGGGCGCGGGCAATCAGCCCCAGCATTTT
TRBJ2-1 | TRBV6-5 | . | TRBD2 | CASSYVGTSGVEQFF | TGTGCCAGCAGTTACGTCGGGACTAGCGGTGTTGAGCAGTTCTTC
TRBJ2-7 | TRBV2 | few | . | CASKGISHEQYF | TGTGCCAGCAAGGGGATTAGTCACGAGCAGTACTTC
TRBJ1-4 | TRBV29-1 | . | TRBD1 | CSVLRDSNEKLFF | TGCAGCGTCCTCCGGGACAGTAATGAAAAACTGTTTTTT
TRBJ1-1 | TRBV5-1 | . | . | CASSLDGGTEAFF | TGCGCCAGCAGCTTGGATGGAGGGACTGAAGCTTTCTTT
TRBJ1-1 | TRBV1 | . | . | CTSSPARVNTEAFF | TGCACCAGCAGCCCGGCCAGGGTGAACACTGAAGCTTTCTTT
TRBJ2-3 | TRBV29-1 | . | . | CSVEISRATDTQYF | TGCAGCGTTGAGATTAGTCGAGCCACAGATACGCAGTATTTT
TRBJ2-2 | TRBV2 | . | . | CASSEQKNTGELFF | TGTGCCAGCAGTGAACAGAAAAACACCGGGGAGCTGTTTTTT